The subject of this entry is one T cell receptor (beta chain). Unmatched junction bases numbered 3, after V lost 7 bases and J lost 1 base. Germline V lookup: CDR1 SNHLY, CDR2 FYNNEI. The CDR3 covers 13 residues. These data are taken from a study of T cell changes during pregnancy in multiple sclerosis. Profiled with immunoSEQ multiplex PCR; TCRdb holds only in-frame clones, not every one. The sample lists 50,000 or so clones, around 90% occurring once. V and J are TRBV2 and TRBJ1-1; 7 bases match TRBD1. The starting material was CD4+ T cells from peripheral blood mononuclear cells, obtained in the second trimester of pregnancy. The source is a female donor with multiple sclerosis, enrolled in a pregnancy study. The CDR3 region has the DNA TGTGCCAGCATCCGGGACAGGAACACTGAAGCTTTCTTT. This sequence encodes CASIRDRNTEAFF. Variable domain in full (rest from reference TRBV2 and TRBJ1-1): EPEVTQTPSHQVTQMGQEVILRCVPISNHLYFYWYRQILGQKVEFLVSFYNNEISEKSEIFDDQFSVERPDGSNFTLKIRSTKLEDSAMYFCASIRDRNTEAFFGQGTRLTVV.